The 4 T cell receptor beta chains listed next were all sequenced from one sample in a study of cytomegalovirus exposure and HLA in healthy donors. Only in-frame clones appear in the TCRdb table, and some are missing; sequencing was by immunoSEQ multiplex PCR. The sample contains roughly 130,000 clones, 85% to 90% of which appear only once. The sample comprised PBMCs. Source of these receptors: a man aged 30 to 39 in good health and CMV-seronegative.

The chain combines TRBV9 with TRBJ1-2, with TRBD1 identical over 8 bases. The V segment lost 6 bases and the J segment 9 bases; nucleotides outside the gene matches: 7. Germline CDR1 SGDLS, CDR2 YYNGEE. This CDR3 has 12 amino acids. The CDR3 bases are TGTGCCAGCACCCCAGGACAGGGCAGCTACACCTTC. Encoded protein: CASTPGQGSYTF.

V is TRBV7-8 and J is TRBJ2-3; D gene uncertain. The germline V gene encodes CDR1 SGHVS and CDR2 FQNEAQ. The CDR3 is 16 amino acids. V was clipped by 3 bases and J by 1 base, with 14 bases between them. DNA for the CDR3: TGTGCCAGCAGCTTCTTGGCTATTCGGGGCACAGATACGCAGTATTTT. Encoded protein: CASSFLAIRGTDTQYF.

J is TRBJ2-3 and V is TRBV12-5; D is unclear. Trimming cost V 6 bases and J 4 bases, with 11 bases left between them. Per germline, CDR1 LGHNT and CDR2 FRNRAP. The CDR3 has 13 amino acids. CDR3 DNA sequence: TGTGCTAGTGGGCGCCCTGCGGCAGATACGCAGTATTTT. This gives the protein CASGRPAADTQYF.

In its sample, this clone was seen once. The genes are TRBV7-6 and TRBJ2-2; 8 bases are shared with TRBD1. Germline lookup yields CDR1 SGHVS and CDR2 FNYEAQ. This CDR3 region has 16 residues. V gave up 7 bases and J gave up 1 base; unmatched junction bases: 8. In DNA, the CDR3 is TGTGCCAGCAAGAGGTCCGGGACAGGGAACACCGGGGAGCTGTTTTTT. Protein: CASKRSGTGNTGELFF.